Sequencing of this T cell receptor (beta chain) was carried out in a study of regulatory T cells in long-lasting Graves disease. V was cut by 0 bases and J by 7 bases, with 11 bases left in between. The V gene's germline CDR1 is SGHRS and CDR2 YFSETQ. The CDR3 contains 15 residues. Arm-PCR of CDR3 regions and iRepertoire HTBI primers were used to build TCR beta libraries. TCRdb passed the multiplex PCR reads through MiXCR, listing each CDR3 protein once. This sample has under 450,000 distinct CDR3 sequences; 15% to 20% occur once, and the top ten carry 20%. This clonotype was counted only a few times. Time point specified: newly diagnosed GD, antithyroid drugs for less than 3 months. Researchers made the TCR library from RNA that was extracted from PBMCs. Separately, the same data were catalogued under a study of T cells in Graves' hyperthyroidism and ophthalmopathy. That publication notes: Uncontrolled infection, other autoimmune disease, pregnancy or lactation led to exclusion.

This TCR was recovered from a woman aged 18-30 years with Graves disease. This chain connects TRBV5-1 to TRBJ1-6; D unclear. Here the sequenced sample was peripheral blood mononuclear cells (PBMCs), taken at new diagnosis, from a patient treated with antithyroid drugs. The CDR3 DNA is TGCGCCAGCAGCTTGGCCGGTACGGGGAATTCACCCCTCCACTTT. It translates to CASSLAGTGNSPLHF. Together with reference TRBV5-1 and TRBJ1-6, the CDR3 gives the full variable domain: KAGVTQTPRYLIKTRGQQVTLSCSPISGHRSVSWYQQTPGQGLQFLFEYFSETQRNKGNFPGRFSGRQFSNSRSEMNVSTLELGDSALYLCASSLAGTGNSPLHFGNGTRLTVT.